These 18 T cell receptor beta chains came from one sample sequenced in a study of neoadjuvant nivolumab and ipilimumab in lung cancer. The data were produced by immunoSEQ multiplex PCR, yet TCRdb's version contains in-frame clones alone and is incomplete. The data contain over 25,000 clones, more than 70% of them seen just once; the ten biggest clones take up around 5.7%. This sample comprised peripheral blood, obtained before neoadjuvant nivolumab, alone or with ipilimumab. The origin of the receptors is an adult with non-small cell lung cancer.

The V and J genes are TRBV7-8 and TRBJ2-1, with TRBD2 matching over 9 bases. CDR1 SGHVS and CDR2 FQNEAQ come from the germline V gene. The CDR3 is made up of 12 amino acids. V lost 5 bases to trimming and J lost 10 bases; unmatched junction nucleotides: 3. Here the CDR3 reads CASSRTSGEQFF. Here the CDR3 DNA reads TGTGCCAGCAGCCGTACTAGCGGGGAGCAGTTCTTC.

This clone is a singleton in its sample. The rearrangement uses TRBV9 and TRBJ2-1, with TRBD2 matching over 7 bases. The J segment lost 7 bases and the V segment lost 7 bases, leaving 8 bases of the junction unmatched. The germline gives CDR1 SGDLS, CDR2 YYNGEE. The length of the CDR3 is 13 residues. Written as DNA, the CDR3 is TGTGCCAGCGGGGCGGGGGATCGTAATGAGCAGTTCTTC. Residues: CASGAGDRNEQFF.

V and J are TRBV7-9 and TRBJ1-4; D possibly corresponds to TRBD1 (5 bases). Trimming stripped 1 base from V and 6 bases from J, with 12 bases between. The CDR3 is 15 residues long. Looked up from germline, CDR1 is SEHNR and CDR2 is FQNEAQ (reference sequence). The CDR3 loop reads CASSLVRGPHEKLFF. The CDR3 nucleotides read TGTGCCAGCAGCTTAGTAAGGGGCCCGCATGAAAAACTGTTTTTT. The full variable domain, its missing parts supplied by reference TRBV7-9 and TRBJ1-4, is DTGVSQNPRHKITKRGQNVTFRCDPISEHNRLYWYRQTLGQGPEFLTYFQNEAQLEKSRLLSDRFSAERPKGSFSTLEIQRTEQGDSAMYLCASSLVRGPHEKLFFGSGTQLSVL.

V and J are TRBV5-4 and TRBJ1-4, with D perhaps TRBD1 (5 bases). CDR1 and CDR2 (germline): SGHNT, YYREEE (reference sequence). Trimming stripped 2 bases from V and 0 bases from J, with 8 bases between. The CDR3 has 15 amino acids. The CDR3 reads CASSFGTSTNEKLFF. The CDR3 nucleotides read TGTGCCAGCAGCTTTGGGACGTCAACTAATGAAAAACTGTTTTTT.

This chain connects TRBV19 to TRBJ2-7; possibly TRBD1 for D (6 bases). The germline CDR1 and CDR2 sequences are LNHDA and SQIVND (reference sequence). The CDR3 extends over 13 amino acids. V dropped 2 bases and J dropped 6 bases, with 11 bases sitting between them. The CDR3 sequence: CASSINEGGEQYF. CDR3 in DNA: TGTGCCAGTAGTATAAATGAAGGGGGCGAGCAGTACTTC.

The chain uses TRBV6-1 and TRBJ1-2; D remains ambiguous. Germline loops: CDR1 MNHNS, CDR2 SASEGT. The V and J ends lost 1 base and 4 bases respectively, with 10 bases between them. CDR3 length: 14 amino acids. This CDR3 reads CASSEGRRLYGYTF. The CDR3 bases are TGTGCCAGCAGTGAAGGTCGGAGGCTCTATGGCTACACCTTC.

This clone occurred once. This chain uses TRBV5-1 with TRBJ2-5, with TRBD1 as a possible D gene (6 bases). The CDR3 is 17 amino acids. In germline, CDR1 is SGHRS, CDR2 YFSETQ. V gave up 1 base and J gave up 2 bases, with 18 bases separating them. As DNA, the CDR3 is TGCGCCAGCAGCTTGACTCCTTGGGACACTGCTCAAGAGACCCAGTACTTC. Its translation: CASSLTPWDTAQETQYF.

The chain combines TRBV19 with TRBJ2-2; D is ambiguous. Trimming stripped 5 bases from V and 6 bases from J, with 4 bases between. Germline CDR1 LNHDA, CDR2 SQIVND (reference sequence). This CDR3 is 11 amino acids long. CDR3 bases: TGTGCCAGTAGTTGGGCCGGGGAGCTGTTTTTT. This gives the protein CASSWAGELFF.

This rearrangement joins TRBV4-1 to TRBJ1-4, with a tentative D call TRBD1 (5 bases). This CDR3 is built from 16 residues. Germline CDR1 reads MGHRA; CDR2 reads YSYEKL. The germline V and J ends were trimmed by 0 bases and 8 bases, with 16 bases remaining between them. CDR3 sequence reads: CASSQERGRGEEKLFF. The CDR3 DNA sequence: TGCGCCAGCAGCCAAGAGAGGGGACGGGGGGAGGAAAAACTGTTTTTT.

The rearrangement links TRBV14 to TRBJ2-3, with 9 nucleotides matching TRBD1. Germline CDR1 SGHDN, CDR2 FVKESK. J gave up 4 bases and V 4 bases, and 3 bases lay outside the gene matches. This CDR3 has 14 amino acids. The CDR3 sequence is CASSLRTGADTQYF. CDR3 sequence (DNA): TGTGCCAGCAGCCTCAGGACAGGGGCAGATACGCAGTATTTT.

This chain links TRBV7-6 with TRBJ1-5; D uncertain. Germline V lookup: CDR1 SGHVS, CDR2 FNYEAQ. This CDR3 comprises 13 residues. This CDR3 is CAGLDWRPWPQHF. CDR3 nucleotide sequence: TGTGCGGGATTGGACTGGCGCCCTTGGCCCCAGCATTTT.

The CDR3 region is CASSRPTAGRADTQYF. Here the CDR3 DNA reads TGTGCCAGCAGCAGACCGACCGCGGGGAGGGCAGATACGCAGTATTTT. The chain combines TRBV5-4 with TRBJ2-3; 7 nucleotides match TRBD2. CDR3 length equals 16 residues. The ends lost 4 bases at V and 4 bases at J; junction bases unmatched: 12. Germline V lookup: CDR1 SGHNT, CDR2 YYREEE (reference sequence).

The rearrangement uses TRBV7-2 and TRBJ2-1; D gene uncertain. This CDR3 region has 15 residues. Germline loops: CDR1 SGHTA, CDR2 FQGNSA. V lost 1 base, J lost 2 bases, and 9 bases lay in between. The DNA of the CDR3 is TGTGCCAGCAGCTTAGGATACGCGGCCTACAATGAGCAGTTCTTC. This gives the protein CASSLGYAAYNEQFF.

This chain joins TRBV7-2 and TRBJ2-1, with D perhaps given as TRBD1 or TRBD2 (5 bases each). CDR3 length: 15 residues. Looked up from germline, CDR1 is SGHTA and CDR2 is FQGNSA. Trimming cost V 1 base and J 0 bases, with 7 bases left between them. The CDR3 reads CASSLVGDSYNEQFF. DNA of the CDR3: TGTGCCAGCAGCTTAGTGGGGGACTCCTACAATGAGCAGTTCTTC.

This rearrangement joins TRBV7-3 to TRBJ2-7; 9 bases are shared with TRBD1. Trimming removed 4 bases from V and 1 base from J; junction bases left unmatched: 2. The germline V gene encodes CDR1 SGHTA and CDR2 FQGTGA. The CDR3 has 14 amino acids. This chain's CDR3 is CASSSDRGSYEQYF. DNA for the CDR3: TGTGCCAGCAGCTCGGACAGGGGTTCCTACGAGCAGTACTTC. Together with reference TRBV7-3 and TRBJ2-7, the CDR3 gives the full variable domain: GAGVSQTPSNKVTEKGKYVELRCDPISGHTALYWYRQSLGQGPEFLIYFQGTGAADDSGLPNDRFFAVRPEGSVSTLKIQRTERGDSAVYLCASSSDRGSYEQYFGPGTRLTVT.

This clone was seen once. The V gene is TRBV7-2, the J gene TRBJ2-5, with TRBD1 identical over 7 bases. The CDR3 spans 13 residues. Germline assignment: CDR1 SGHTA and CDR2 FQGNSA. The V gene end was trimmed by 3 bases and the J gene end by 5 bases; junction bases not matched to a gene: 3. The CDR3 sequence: CASSLTGMETQYF. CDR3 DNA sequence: TGTGCCAGCAGCTTGACAGGGATGGAGACCCAGTACTTC.

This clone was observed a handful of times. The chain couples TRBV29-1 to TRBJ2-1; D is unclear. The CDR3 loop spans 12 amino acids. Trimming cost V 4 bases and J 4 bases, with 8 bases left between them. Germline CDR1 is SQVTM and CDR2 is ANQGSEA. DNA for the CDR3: TGCAGCGTTGTAGGGCCTTACAATGAGCAGTTCTTC. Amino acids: CSVVGPYNEQFF.

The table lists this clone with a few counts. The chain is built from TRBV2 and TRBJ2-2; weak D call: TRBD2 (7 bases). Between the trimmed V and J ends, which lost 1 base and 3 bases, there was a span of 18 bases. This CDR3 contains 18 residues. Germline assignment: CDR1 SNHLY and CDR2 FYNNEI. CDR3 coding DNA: TGTGCCAGCAGTGAAGGGGGTTGGGGGGGCCGGGACACCGGGGAGCTGTTTTTT. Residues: CASSEGGWGGRDTGELFF.